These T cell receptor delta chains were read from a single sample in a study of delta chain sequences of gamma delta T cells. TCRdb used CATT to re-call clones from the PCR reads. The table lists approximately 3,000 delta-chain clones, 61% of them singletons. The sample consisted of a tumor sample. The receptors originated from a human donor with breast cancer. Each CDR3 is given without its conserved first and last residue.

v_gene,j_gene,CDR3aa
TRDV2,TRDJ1,AFYPCGGTYTDKLI
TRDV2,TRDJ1,ACDLVGETADNLI
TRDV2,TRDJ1,ATVSREGDRPYTDKPI
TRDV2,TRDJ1,ACDTVRPTGACLNTDKLI
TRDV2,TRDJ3,ACDTVSGGLNGIRQMF
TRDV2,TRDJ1,ACDTRGDTHNDILI
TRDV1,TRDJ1,ALGDQILNVAFRRGSSPRLGDKPI
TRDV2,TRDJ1,ACDTGSRAQNRPYT
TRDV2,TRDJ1,SFVTVDYPGYTDKFI
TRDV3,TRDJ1,AFRSPRVFLGLTDKLI
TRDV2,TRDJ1,AYDTAPHGGRTITDKLI
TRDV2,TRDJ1,ACDTLLEHTEGTDKLI
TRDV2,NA,ACDTVLERQTDIPSKLI
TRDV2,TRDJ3,ASATTSGDPWDTRQMF
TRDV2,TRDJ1,ACDPVSSTEDRPYTDKLI
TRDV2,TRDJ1,AGDVVSKNDKLI